The 3 T cell receptor beta chains listed next were all sequenced from one sample in a study of CD8+CD57+ T cells in acquired aplastic anemia. Profiling of TCR beta VDJ combinations and CDR3 sequences used genomic DNA as template. MiXCR, applied by TCRdb to the reads, yields one record per CDR3 protein. The sample lists over 200,000 distinct CDR3 sequences, under 65% occurring once. Specimen: sorted CD4+, CD8+, or CD8+CD57+ T cells (not recorded which) from PBMCs. All receptors derive from a human donor in good health.

This clonotype is a singleton in its sample. The chain recombines TRBV7-9 with TRBJ2-5; 8 positions match TRBD2. CDR1 is SEHNR, CDR2 FQNEAQ, per germline (reference sequence). With V trimmed by 2 bases and J by 4 bases, 3 bases remained unmatched. CDR3 size: 14 residues. The CDR3, as DNA: TGTGCCAGCAGCTTATACGCGGGAGGAGAGACCCAGTACTTC. It codes for CASSLYAGGETQYF.

Points on this clonotype: The junction departs from the called germline gene at one end, perhaps through a read error. V usage is TRBV4-3 and J usage is TRBJ2-1; 15 nucleotides agree with TRBD2. The germline V gene has CDR1 LGHNA and CDR2 YSLEER. The CDR3 runs to 17 residues. CDR3 in amino acids: CASSQGLAGGSYDEQFF. CDR3 in DNA: TGCGCCAGCAGCCAGGGACTAGCGGGGGGTTCCTACGATGAGCAGTTCTTC.

V gene TRBV7-9 combines with J gene TRBJ2-7; 10 bases match TRBD1. The CDR3 length is 15 residues. V shed 6 bases, J shed 4 bases, and the junction held 9 bases outside the gene matches. The germline gives CDR1 SEHNR, CDR2 FQNEAQ (reference sequence). CDR3 DNA: TGTGCCAGCAGTCACCGGACGGACAGGGGGTACGAGCAGTACTTC. Translating gives CASSHRTDRGYEQYF.